This T cell receptor beta chain was recovered during a study of shared clonotypes between healthy human individuals. Whole-study context: Three plates each covered CD4 naive and memory; CD8 naive two, CD8 memory one. Study observations and caveats: Researchers sampled blood only, noting tissue repertoires likely differ. Donor scarcity curtailed the genetic and exposure-history diversity represented herein.

Comments on this clone: The antigen remains unidentified.

J was trimmed by 5 bases and V by 5 bases; bases with no gene match: 9. Germline V CDR1 and CDR2: LGHNA, YNFKEQ. This CDR3 has 16 residues. Clones were sequenced by immunoSEQ multiplex PCR, and TCRdb holds only the in-frame ones, with some missing. The sample shows about 990,000 clones, 70% to 80% of them seen only once. The sequenced sample consisted of memory CD4+ T cells from PBMCs. Specified subset: CD45RA-negative fraction. J is TRBJ2-2 and V is TRBV4-2, with 9 bases fitting TRBD2. The origin of this receptor is a man younger than 30 in good health. Some clones in this sample may be carry-over from other donors' samples. CDR3 loop: CASSFGGRAGTGELFF. As DNA, the CDR3 is TGTGCCAGCAGCTTCGGCGGGAGGGCCGGGACCGGGGAGCTGTTTTTT.